The 19 T cell receptor beta chains below come from one sample, sequenced in a study of neurological immune-mediated disorders. One entry per CDR3 protein results from TCRdb running MiXCR on the 5' RACE reads. This table holds roughly 48,000 distinct CDR3 sequences, about 25% found once. Sample: PBMCs. The source is a woman between 70 and 85 years old in good health.

This clonotype occurred many times. The chain is built from TRBV7-2 and TRBJ2-7; 8 bases map to TRBD2. Germline V gives CDR1 SGHTA, CDR2 FQGNSA. Trimming cost V 2 bases and J 2 bases; bases outside gene matches: 11. The CDR3 contains 17 residues. CDR3 region: CASSLRASGLAPYEQYF. CDR3 nucleotide sequence: TGTGCCAGCAGCTTAAGGGCTAGCGGGCTGGCCCCCTACGAGCAGTACTTC. The whole variable domain, remainder taken from reference TRBV7-2 and TRBJ2-7, is GAGVSQSPSNKVTEKGKDVELRCDPISGHTALYWYRQSLGQGLEFLIYFQGNSAPDKSGLPSDRFSAERTGGSVSTLTIQRTQQEDSAVYLCASSLRASGLAPYEQYFGPGTRLTVT.

At least ten counts were recorded for this clonotype. This rearrangement joins TRBV20-1 to TRBJ2-1; maybe TRBD1 (6 bases). Trimming took off 3 bases at V and 4 bases at J, with 13 bases between the two ends. This CDR3 contains 14 residues. Germline assignment: CDR1 DFQATT and CDR2 SNEGSKA (reference sequence). CDR3 nucleotide sequence: TGCAGTGCTAGTCAGGGGCTGTTTTACAATGAGCAGTTCTTC. Amino acid sequence: CSASQGLFYNEQFF.

The chain joins TRBV28 to TRBJ1-2; a weak D match, TRBD1 (5 bases). Germline CDR1 and CDR2: MDHEN and SYDVKM. The CDR3 is made up of 16 amino acids. Trimming took off 4 bases at V and 0 bases at J, with 15 bases between the two ends. This chain's CDR3 is CASSSSQGEANYGYTF. In DNA form, the CDR3 reads TGTGCCAGCAGTTCATCTCAAGGGGAGGCTAACTATGGCTACACCTTC.

This clonotype has ten or more counts. The rearrangement joins TRBV20-1 to TRBJ1-2, with D perhaps TRBD1 (5 bases). CDR1 is DFQATT, CDR2 SNEGSKA, per germline (reference sequence). The CDR3 spans 11 residues. The V end was cut by 6 bases, the J end by 4 bases, with 9 bases between. CDR3 bases: TGCAGTGCCTACGGGGGCTATGGCTACACCTTC. Protein sequence: CSAYGGYGYTF.

The table lists this clonotype with many counts. The chain uses TRBV5-1 and TRBJ2-7; 8 bases are shared with TRBD2. The CDR3 has 16 amino acids. The ends lost 7 bases at V and 3 bases at J; junction bases unmatched: 15. Germline V gene sequence: CDR1 SGHRS, CDR2 YFSETQ. The CDR3 is CASSPTSGSGLYEQYF. In DNA, the CDR3 is TGCGCCAGCTCCCCCACTAGCGGTTCCGGTCTCTACGAGCAGTACTTC.

This clonotype was found many times. The chain joins TRBV27 to TRBJ2-1, with D perhaps matching TRBD1 (7 bases). V was clipped by 6 bases and J by 2 bases, with 14 bases between them. CDR3 length: 15 amino acids. Germline CDR1 is MNHEY and CDR2 is SMNVEV (reference sequence). The CDR3 sequence is CASSQGEVAYNEQFF. The CDR3 DNA is TGTGCCAGCAGCCAGGGGGAGGTAGCCTACAATGAGCAGTTCTTC.

This rearrangement joins TRBV5-1 to TRBJ2-5; D may correspond to TRBD1 or TRBD2 (5 bases each). Germline V gene lookup returns CDR1 SGHRS and CDR2 YFSETQ. The CDR3 totals 15 residues. The V gene lost 4 bases and the J gene lost 0 bases, with 13 bases spanning the gap. The CDR3 nucleotides read TGCGCCAGCAGCCCCGGGGACCTGAACCAAGAGACCCAGTACTTC. Its translation is CASSPGDLNQETQYF.

The table lists this clonotype with many counts. The genes are TRBV29-1 and TRBJ2-1; 15 nucleotides match TRBD2. The CDR3 consists of 14 residues. J lost 6 bases, V lost 7 bases, and 4 bases had no gene match. CDR1 is SQVTM and CDR2 is ANQGSEA in the germline V gene. The CDR3 region is CSGRGLAGGNEQFF. For the CDR3, the DNA is TGCAGCGGTAGGGGACTAGCGGGAGGCAATGAGCAGTTCTTC.

A remark on this clonotype: Mismatch with germline at one junction end may stem from a read error. The V gene is TRBV3-1, the J gene TRBJ2-3; D remains ambiguous. The CDR3 extends over 13 amino acids. CDR1 is LGHDT, CDR2 YNNKEL, per germline (reference sequence). The chain's CDR3 is CASSQDYTDTHYF. The CDR3 nucleotides read TGTGCCAGCAGCCAAGACTACACAGATACGCATTACTTT.

The genes are TRBV12-3 or TRBV12-4 and TRBJ2-5, with TRBD2 matching 9 bases. Germline trimming cut 5 bases from V and 2 bases from J; bases unmatched to any gene: 3. There are 14 residues in the CDR3. This CDR3 reads CASSISGRQETQYF. The CDR3 bases are TGTGCCAGCAGTATTAGCGGGAGACAAGAGACCCAGTACTTC.

The chain's CDR3 is CATSRGQGLWEQFF. CDR3 sequence (DNA): TGTGCCACCAGCAGGGGCCAGGGGCTTTGGGAGCAGTTCTTC. The chain carries TRBV15 and TRBJ2-1; a weak D match, TRBD1 (6 bases). V was trimmed by 3 bases and J by 10 bases, leaving 16 bases between them. CDR1 is LNHNV and CDR2 is YYDKDF in the germline V gene (reference sequence). CDR3 length: 14 amino acids.

The gene calls are TRBV10-3 and TRBJ1-1; 10 bases align to TRBD1. CDR3 length: 15 residues. CDR1 ENHRY and CDR2 SYGVKD come from the germline V gene. Unmatched junction bases numbered 2, after V lost 4 bases and J lost 0 bases. This chain's CDR3 is CAISGTGGLNTEAFF. The CDR3 DNA sequence: TGTGCCATCAGTGGGACAGGGGGATTGAACACTGAAGCTTTCTTT.

Worth noting for this clonotype: This clone may be a read error of a much larger clone one base away. This chain links TRBV7-2 with TRBJ1-2; D not resolved. Germline values: CDR1 SGHTA, CDR2 FQGNSA. This CDR3 region has 14 residues. CDR3 in amino acids: CASSLARGSYGDTF. The CDR3 DNA is TGTGCCAGCAGCTTAGCGCGGGGTTCCTATGGCGACACCTTC. Full variable domain (outside the CDR3, taken from reference TRBV7-2 and TRBJ1-2): GAGVSQSPSNKVTEKGKDVELRCDPISGHTALYWYRQSLGQGLEFLIYFQGNSAPDKSGLPSDRFSAERTGGSVSTLTIQRTQQEDSAVYLCASSLARGSYGDTFGSGTRLTVV.

The rearrangement uses TRBV21-1 and TRBJ2-3. TRBV21-1 is termed a pseudogene. This CDR3 spans 15 amino acids. As DNA, the CDR3 is TGTGCCAGCAGCAAAGCGCTTTACTGCACAGATACGCAGTATTTT. Protein: CASSKALYCTDTQYF.

This rearrangement joins TRBV2 to TRBJ2-2; 7 positions agree with TRBD2. This CDR3 is 14 amino acids long. V lost 10 bases, J lost 4 bases, and 9 bases stayed unmatched. Germline loops: CDR1 SNHLY, CDR2 FYNNEI. The CDR3, as DNA: TGTGCCACCCGGGGCGGGAGCCGCACCGGGGAGCTGTTTTTT. It encodes CATRGGSRTGELFF. The full variable domain, in which reference TRBV2 and TRBJ2-2 provide the parts outside the CDR3, is EPEVTQTPSHQVTQMGQEVILRCVPISNHLYFYWYRQILGQKVEFLVSFYNNEISEKSEIFDDQFSVERPDGSNFTLKIRSTKLEDSAMYFCATRGGSRTGELFFGEGSRLTVL.

This clonotype was observed at least ten times. V is TRBV6-2 or TRBV6-3 and J is TRBJ2-7; D may be TRBD1 (6 bases). The CDR3 extends over 15 amino acids. CDR1 MNHEY and CDR2 SVGEGT come from the germline V gene. The V end was cut by 7 bases, the J end by 4 bases, with 20 bases between. CDR3 sequence (DNA): TGTGCCAGCACCACCCGCCCCGGGACACTATACGAGCAGTACTTC. Amino acids: CASTTRPGTLYEQYF.

This clonotype was recorded only once. The CDR3 bases are TGTGACATACAAACCTATGGAAGGGGCAGCACAGATACGCAGTATTTT. This encodes CDIQTYGRGSTDTQYF. The chain recombines TRBV10-3 with TRBJ2-3; D is possibly TRBD1 (5 bases). Per the germline V gene, CDR1 is ENHRY and CDR2 is SYGVKD. The CDR3 loop spans 16 amino acids.

This clonotype is classed as medium-sized. The chain links TRBV5-1 to TRBJ2-2, with a weak D call TRBD1 (5 bases). Germline loops: CDR1 SGHRS, CDR2 YFSETQ. V was cut by 1 base and J by 2 bases, with 9 bases left in between. CDR3 length: 15 residues. The CDR3 spells CASSLQTANTGELFF. The CDR3 coding sequence is TGCGCCAGCAGCTTGCAGACAGCCAACACCGGGGAGCTGTTTTTT. Variable domain in full (rest from reference TRBV5-1 and TRBJ2-2): KAGVTQTPRYLIKTRGQQVTLSCSPISGHRSVSWYQQTPGQGLQFLFEYFSETQRNKGNFPGRFSGRQFSNSRSEMNVSTLELGDSALYLCASSLQTANTGELFFGEGSRLTVL.

This sequence joins TRBV7-9 and TRBJ1-6, with D hard to call. V was shortened by 3 bases and J by 6 bases, with 9 bases between the two germline ends. The CDR3 spans 14 residues. Germline V gives CDR1 SEHNR, CDR2 FQNEAQ (reference sequence). The CDR3 DNA reads as TGTGCCAGCAGCTTTGAGTGGGTTAATTCACCCCTCCACTTT. Translating it yields CASSFEWVNSPLHF. Combining the CDR3 with reference TRBV7-9 and TRBJ1-6 gives the whole variable domain DTGVSQNPRHKITKRGQNVTFRCDPISEHNRLYWYRQTLGQGPEFLTYFQNEAQLEKSRLLSDRFSAERPKGSFSTLEIQRTEQGDSAMYLCASSFEWVNSPLHFGNGTRLTVT.